The clone carrying this TCR beta chain was counted a few times. The data stem from a study of blood T cell repertoires in COVID-19. Germline assignment: CDR1 MGHDK and CDR2 SYGVNS. Losses at the gene ends were 6 bases for V and 3 bases for J; bases not matched to a gene: 3. CDR3 size: 13 residues. TCRdb's copy holds only in-frame clones and misses some; the assay was immunoSEQ multiplex PCR. The sample consists of approximately 90,000 clones, about four fifths of them appearing once. The chain is built from TRBV25-1 and TRBJ2-7, with TRBD2 matching 9 bases. The receptor's source is a man between 65 and 85 years old with COVID-19, enrolled during active disease. The specimen was peripheral blood. CDR3 bases: TGTGCCAGCAGCGGGACTAGCATCTACGAGCAGTACTTC. It encodes CASSGTSIYEQYF.